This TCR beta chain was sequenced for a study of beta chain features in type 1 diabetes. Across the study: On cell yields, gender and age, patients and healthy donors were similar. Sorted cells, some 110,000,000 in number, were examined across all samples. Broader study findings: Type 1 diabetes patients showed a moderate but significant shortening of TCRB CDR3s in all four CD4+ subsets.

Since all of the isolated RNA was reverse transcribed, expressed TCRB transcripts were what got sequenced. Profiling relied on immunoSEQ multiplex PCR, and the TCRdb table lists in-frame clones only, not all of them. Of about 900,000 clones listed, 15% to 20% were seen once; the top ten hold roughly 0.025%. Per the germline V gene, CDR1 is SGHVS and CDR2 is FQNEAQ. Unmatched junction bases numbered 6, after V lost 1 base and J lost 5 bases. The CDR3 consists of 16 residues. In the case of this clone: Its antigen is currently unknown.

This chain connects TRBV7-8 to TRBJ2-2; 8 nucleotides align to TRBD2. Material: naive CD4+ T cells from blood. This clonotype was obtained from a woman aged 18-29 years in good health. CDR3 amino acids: CASSLEPAGETGELFF. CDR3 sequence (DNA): TGTGCCAGCAGCTTAGAGCCAGCGGGAGAAACCGGGGAGCTGTTTTTT.